The clone carrying this TCR beta chain was seen at least ten times. TCRdb processed the 5' RACE reads anew with MiXCR; each CDR3 protein has one entry. Among tens of thousands of distinct CDR3 sequences listed, 4.5% to 6% were seen once. Germline V gene lookup returns CDR1 SGHTA and CDR2 FQGTGA. The CDR3 is made up of 14 amino acids. With 0 bases removed from V and 5 bases from J, the gap between germline ends came to 11 bases. These data come from a study of T cells after yellow fever vaccination. Findings and limits, study-wide: Bulk-population clonotypes that are abundant could appear as contaminants in FACS-sorted repertoires.

This TCR was recovered from a man between 25 and 39 years old who received the YFV17D yellow fever vaccine. V is TRBV7-3 and J is TRBJ2-7; no clear D. The sample consisted of PBMCs, either bulk or a sorted T-cell subset (CD4+, CD8+, memory, or dextramer-sorted; not recorded which), taken 15 days after the yellow fever booster vaccination. The CDR3, as DNA: TGTGCCAGCAGCTTAACGGGAAGGGCCGACGAGCAGTACTTC. Translating it yields CASSLTGRADEQYF.